Below are 32 T cell receptor beta chains sequenced from a single sample in a study of cytomegalovirus exposure and HLA in healthy donors. PCR amplification relied on 60 Vbeta primers (plus 13 Jbeta primers). Here immunoSEQ multiplex PCR was the method, and the copy in TCRdb shows in-frame clones only, minus some. The sample consists of 170,000 or so clones, 65% to 85% of them appearing once. The specimen sequenced was PBMCs. The receptor source for this set is a woman between 45 and 60 years old in good health and CMV-seropositive.

This clone was observed a handful of times. This rearrangement joins TRBV6-1 to TRBJ2-1, with D maybe TRBD2 (6 bases). The CDR3 is made up of 16 amino acids. Germline CDR1 MNHNS, CDR2 SASEGT. Deletions cut 3 bases from V and 4 bases from J, with 16 bases between. In nucleotides, the CDR3 is TGTGCCAGCAGTGAGATGGAGGGCCAGATTTACAATGAGCAGTTCTTC. Translation: CASSEMEGQIYNEQFF.

This rearrangement joins TRBV25-1 to TRBJ2-5; TRBD2 matches at 7 bases. The DNA end is more similar to TRBJ2-7, so the J call may be wrong. The CDR3 is 12 amino acids. CDR1 and CDR2 (germline): MGHDK, SYGVNS. This chain's CDR3 is CASSWEGHEQYF. The DNA for the CDR3 is TGTGCCAGCAGTTGGGAGGGACACGAGCAGTACTTC.

Comment on this clone: The sample contains more than one DNA sequence encoding this CDR3. The chain links TRBV5-4 to TRBJ1-4; TRBD1 aligns across 10 bases. Germline CDR1 is SGHNT and CDR2 is YYREEE (reference sequence). Trimming removed 4 bases from V and 0 bases from J; junction bases left unmatched: 3. The CDR3 consists of 16 residues. CDR3 nucleotide sequence: TGTGCCAGCAGCCTTGGACAGGGGGCAACTAATGAAAAACTGTTTTTT. This encodes CASSLGQGATNEKLFF.

This clone was recorded a few times. This rearrangement joins TRBV6-4 to TRBJ2-1; TRBD2 might be the D (6 bases). Germline values: CDR1 MRHNA, CDR2 SNTAGT. CDR3 size: 16 residues. Trimming shortened V by 0 bases and J by 6 bases, and 15 bases separated the two germline ends. CDR3 residues: CASSDSGLPDSNEQFF. The CDR3 DNA reads as TGTGCCAGCAGTGACTCGGGACTTCCAGACTCCAATGAGCAGTTCTTC.

The chain carries TRBV28 and TRBJ1-4; 8 bases map to TRBD1. The CDR3 has 14 amino acids. The junction had 2 bases not matched to a gene; V was cut back by 1 base and J by 7 bases. CDR1 is MDHEN, CDR2 SYDVKM, per germline. CDR3 region: CASSLYRGSEKLFF. CDR3 nucleotide sequence: TGTGCCAGCAGTTTATACAGGGGGAGTGAAAAACTGTTTTTT.

V gene TRBV7-8 combines with J gene TRBJ2-1; D may be TRBD2 (6 bases). The CDR3 is made up of 16 amino acids. V was clipped by 2 bases and J by 0 bases, with 11 bases between them. Germline V gene sequence: CDR1 SGHVS, CDR2 FQNEAQ. In DNA form, the CDR3 reads TGTGCCAGCAGCTTATACGGGGGAAGCTCCTACAATGAGCAGTTCTTC. This translates into CASSLYGGSSYNEQFF.

The chain couples TRBV15 to TRBJ1-2, with D unclear. The CDR3 length is 11 residues. V dropped 6 bases and J dropped 7 bases, with 9 bases sitting between them. Germline V CDR1 and CDR2: LNHNV, YYDKDF (reference sequence). This CDR3 reads CATSLGGGYTF. In DNA, the CDR3 is TGTGCCACCAGTTTGGGAGGTGGCTACACCTTC.

This sequence joins TRBV5-4 and TRBJ1-2; tentative D call: TRBD1 (6 bases). The ends were cut back, 4 bases at V and 4 bases at J, with 8 bases in the middle. Germline CDR1 and CDR2: SGHNT and YYREEE (reference sequence). The CDR3 is 12 amino acids. The CDR3 spells CASSLRGYGYTF. In nucleotides, the CDR3 is TGTGCCAGCAGCCTCAGGGGCTATGGCTACACCTTC. Full variable domain (outside the CDR3, taken from reference TRBV5-4 and TRBJ1-2): ETGVTQSPTHLIKTRGQQVTLRCSSQSGHNTVSWYQQALGQGPQFIFQYYREEENGRGNFPPRFSGLQFPNYSSELNVNALELDDSALYLCASSLRGYGYTFGSGTRLTVV.

Turning to this clone: Different DNA sequences within this sample yield the same CDR3. The V call is TRBV6-5, the J call TRBJ2-3, with D hard to call. V was clipped by 0 bases and J by 0 bases, with 4 bases between them. This CDR3 has 14 residues. The germline V gene encodes CDR1 MNHEY and CDR2 SVGAGI. CDR3 nucleotides: TGTGCCAGCAGTTACTCAGCTAGCACAGATACGCAGTATTTT. Translating gives CASSYSASTDTQYF.

The V and J genes are TRBV11-3 and TRBJ2-5; 9 positions agree with TRBD2. Germline CDR1 and CDR2: SGHNT and YENEEA. Germline trimming cut 4 bases from V and 4 bases from J; bases unmatched to any gene: 10. This CDR3 region has 16 residues. This CDR3 reads CASSSRDSGSRETQYF. CDR3 in DNA: TGTGCCAGCAGCTCCCGGGATAGCGGGAGTAGAGAGACCCAGTACTTC.

This chain joins TRBV19 and TRBJ1-4; 7 bases match TRBD1. V shed 1 base, J shed 5 bases, and the junction held 4 bases outside the gene matches. Looked up from germline, CDR1 is LNHDA and CDR2 is SQIVND (reference sequence). The CDR3 loop spans 15 amino acids. CDR3 DNA: TGTGCCAGTAGTATAGGGGCAGGGGGGAATGAAAAACTGTTTTTT. This sequence encodes CASSIGAGGNEKLFF.

A few counts support this clone. This sequence joins TRBV5-1 and TRBJ2-1, with 8 bases lining up with TRBD1. Trimming at V came to 4 bases and at J to 6 bases, leaving 0 bases not matched to a gene. The CDR3 contains 12 residues. Germline CDR1 is SGHRS and CDR2 is YFSETQ. CDR3 loop: CASSGQGNEQFF. Written as DNA, the CDR3 is TGCGCCAGCAGCGGACAGGGCAATGAGCAGTTCTTC.

V gene TRBV27 combines with J gene TRBJ2-7; perhaps TRBD2 as D (5 bases). Germline V CDR1 and CDR2: MNHEY, SMNVEV (reference sequence). The ends were cut back, 6 bases at V and 2 bases at J, with 20 bases in the middle. This CDR3 comprises 16 residues. The CDR3 is CASSPTRPRGTYEQYF. CDR3 nucleotides: TGTGCCAGCAGCCCGACCAGGCCGAGAGGGACCTACGAGCAGTACTTC.

The chain uses TRBV28 and TRBJ1-1; D unclear. CDR3 length equals 14 residues. V was pared by 5 bases and J by 0 bases, with 10 bases between. Per germline, CDR1 MDHEN and CDR2 SYDVKM. This chain's CDR3 is CASSAWSLNTEAFF. In DNA form, the CDR3 reads TGTGCCAGCAGTGCCTGGAGTCTGAACACTGAAGCTTTCTTT.

The chain employs TRBV7-9 and TRBJ1-5; perhaps TRBD1 as D (6 bases). The CDR3 totals 15 residues. Per germline, CDR1 SEHNR and CDR2 FQNEAQ (reference sequence). V gave up 5 bases and J gave up 2 bases, with 13 bases separating them. Here the CDR3 DNA reads TGTGCCAGCAGCGGTGGGGGGGGCGGCAATCAGCCCCAGCATTTT. This translates into CASSGGGGGNQPQHF. The complete variable domain, with remaining parts taken from reference TRBV7-9 and TRBJ1-5, reads DTGVSQNPRHKITKRGQNVTFRCDPISEHNRLYWYRQTLGQGPEFLTYFQNEAQLEKSRLLSDRFSAERPKGSFSTLEIQRTEQGDSAMYLCASSGGGGGNQPQHFGDGTRLSIL.

The chain carries TRBV19 and TRBJ1-1, with D uncertain. Trimming took 7 bases from V and 1 from J, leaving 10 bases between them. The V gene's germline CDR1 is LNHDA and CDR2 SQIVND (reference sequence). CDR3 length: 13 residues. The CDR3 DNA reads as TGTGCCAGTAAAGGCGACTCGAACACTGAAGCTTTCTTT. It translates to CASKGDSNTEAFF.

Concerning this clone itself: An end of the junction does not agree with germline; a read error may underlie this. The rearrangement uses TRBV4-3 and TRBJ1-2; D is uncertain. Germline V gene data show CDR1 as LGHNA and CDR2 as YSLEER. There are 13 residues in the CDR3. The CDR3, as DNA: TGCGCCAGCAGCCAAGCCGGAGGACTCCTATACTTCTTC. Protein sequence: CASSQAGGLLYFF.

V is TRBV27 and J is TRBJ1-1, with 8 bases lining up with TRBD1. The CDR3 sequence is 17 residues long. V lost 2 bases and J lost 5; bases outside the gene matches: 13. Looked up from germline, CDR1 is MNHEY and CDR2 is SMNVEV (reference sequence). The CDR3 sequence is CASSLKRTGSYATEAFF. CDR3 coding DNA: TGTGCCAGCAGTTTAAAAAGGACAGGGTCGTATGCGACTGAAGCTTTCTTT.

The chain links TRBV7-2 to TRBJ2-7; 10 bases match TRBD2. V shed 3 bases and J 9 bases; nucleotides not matched to a gene: 11. This CDR3 has 15 residues. Germline CDR1 and CDR2: SGHTA and FQGNSA. CDR3 bases: TGTGCCAGCAGCTTCGGACTAGCGGAAGGCCCTCGGCAGTACTTC. As protein: CASSFGLAEGPRQYF.

The chain employs TRBV19 and TRBJ1-6; D perhaps matches TRBD1 (6 bases). CDR1 LNHDA and CDR2 SQIVND come from the germline V gene (reference sequence). This CDR3 has 13 amino acids. V lost 4 bases and J 15 bases, leaving 16 bases between the germline ends. This chain's CDR3 is CASSNREPSGLHF. For the CDR3, the DNA is TGTGCCAGTAGTAACAGGGAACCCTCCGGCCTCCACTTT.

The sample holds one count of this clone. This chain connects TRBV11-1 to TRBJ2-7; 8 bases line up with TRBD1. V lost 4 bases to trimming and J lost 3 bases; unmatched junction nucleotides: 8. Germline lookup yields CDR1 SGHAT and CDR2 FQDESV (reference sequence). The CDR3 has 15 amino acids. CDR3 nucleotides: TGTGCCAGCAGCTCACAGGGGGACAGGAGCTACGAGCAGTACTTC. Amino acids: CASSSQGDRSYEQYF.

The CDR3 sequence: CATLPSGRAATGELFF. CDR3 bases: TGTGCCACCCTGCCTAGCGGGAGGGCCGCCACCGGGGAGCTGTTTTTT. The V call is TRBV10-3, the J call TRBJ2-2, with TRBD2 identical over 12 bases. Germline-derived CDR1 and CDR2 are ENHRY and SYGVKD. CDR3 size: 16 residues. J lost 4 bases, V lost 10 bases, and 10 bases had no gene match.

The V call is TRBV7-6, the J call TRBJ1-1, with D maybe TRBD1 (5 bases). The V gene lost 3 bases and the J gene lost 4 bases, with 12 bases spanning the gap. The CDR3 runs 14 residues. The germline V gene has CDR1 SGHVS and CDR2 FNYEAQ. The CDR3 coding sequence is TGTGCCAGCAGCTTCAGCAGGGAAAGCACTGAAGCTTTCTTT. Protein: CASSFSRESTEAFF.

This sequence joins TRBV11-3 and TRBJ1-2; D is possibly TRBD1 (6 bases). V was pared by 3 bases and J by 6 bases, with 17 bases between. CDR1 is SGHNT and CDR2 is YENEEA in the germline V gene. This CDR3 has 15 residues. The CDR3 protein is CASSLNLGAPNGYTF. CDR3 bases: TGTGCCAGCAGCTTGAACTTGGGGGCGCCCAATGGCTACACCTTC.

This clone was observed a single time. The chain links TRBV28 to TRBJ2-3; 7 nucleotides match TRBD2. Germline V gene data show CDR1 as MDHEN and CDR2 as SYDVKM. This CDR3 is 17 amino acids long. V shed 6 bases, J shed 2 bases, and the junction held 14 bases outside the gene matches. CDR3 loop: CASSPRPGGSPTDTQYF. The CDR3 region has the DNA TGTGCCAGCAGCCCCCGGCCGGGGGGAAGTCCCACAGATACGCAGTATTTT.

This clone appeared a few times. V and J are TRBV10-3 and TRBJ2-2; D is ambiguous. This CDR3 region has 14 residues. Germline CDR1 and CDR2: ENHRY and SYGVKD. Trimming removed 4 bases from V and 0 bases from J, with 6 bases in between. The CDR3 loop is CAISAAANTGELFF. The CDR3 region has the DNA TGTGCCATCAGTGCCGCAGCGAACACCGGGGAGCTGTTTTTT.

V usage is TRBV19 and J usage is TRBJ2-1, with 12 bases fitting TRBD1. Per germline, CDR1 LNHDA and CDR2 SQIVND (reference sequence). The CDR3 totals 15 residues. J was trimmed by 6 bases and V by 9 bases; bases with no gene match: 9. The CDR3 region has the DNA TGTGCCAGCAGTGCCGGGACAGGGGGCTTCAATGAGCAGTTCTTC. Its translation: CASSAGTGGFNEQFF.

The chain uses TRBV28 and TRBJ1-1, with D tentatively TRBD1 (5 bases). The CDR3 consists of 17 residues. Germline CDR1 reads MDHEN; CDR2 reads SYDVKM. Deletions cut 6 bases from V and 1 base from J, with 21 bases between. The CDR3 here is CASSQEANGGWNTEAFF. CDR3 nucleotide sequence: TGTGCCAGCAGCCAAGAGGCCAACGGGGGATGGAACACTGAAGCTTTCTTT.

In this sample, this clone turned up once. The chain recombines TRBV6-5 with TRBJ2-5; D might be TRBD1 (6 bases). V was pared by 7 bases and J by 4 bases, with 13 bases between. Germline V lookup: CDR1 MNHEY, CDR2 SVGAGI. The CDR3 is 13 residues long. The CDR3 here is CASKRDTGETQYF. CDR3 DNA sequence: TGTGCCAGCAAAAGGGACACAGGAGAGACCCAGTACTTC.

This clone was seen only once. The rearrangement links TRBV5-1 to TRBJ2-5; 12 bases map to TRBD2. The length of the CDR3 is 17 residues. The V gene's germline CDR1 is SGHRS and CDR2 YFSETQ. J gave up 5 bases and V 0 bases, and 8 bases lay outside the gene matches. The CDR3 region has the DNA TGCGCCAGCAGCTTGGGGCTAGCGGGGGGGCAGGCGGAGACCCAGTACTTC. It codes for CASSLGLAGGQAETQYF.

The chain recombines TRBV5-1 with TRBJ1-1; D might be TRBD1 (5 bases). Trimming took 5 bases from V and 11 from J, leaving 25 bases between them. Per the germline V gene, CDR1 is SGHRS and CDR2 is YFSETQ. The CDR3 loop spans 15 amino acids. The CDR3 reads CASRINPAFGSGAFF. CDR3 DNA: TGCGCCAGCAGGATTAACCCAGCGTTCGGGTCAGGGGCTTTCTTT.

The chain carries TRBV28 and TRBJ1-4; D remains unclear. Looked up from germline, CDR1 is MDHEN and CDR2 is SYDVKM. This CDR3 is built from 14 residues. V lost 5 bases and J 0 bases, leaving 7 bases between the germline ends. The CDR3, as DNA: TGTGCCAGCAGTCCAGAGGCAACTAATGAAAAACTGTTTTTT. Its protein product is CASSPEATNEKLFF.